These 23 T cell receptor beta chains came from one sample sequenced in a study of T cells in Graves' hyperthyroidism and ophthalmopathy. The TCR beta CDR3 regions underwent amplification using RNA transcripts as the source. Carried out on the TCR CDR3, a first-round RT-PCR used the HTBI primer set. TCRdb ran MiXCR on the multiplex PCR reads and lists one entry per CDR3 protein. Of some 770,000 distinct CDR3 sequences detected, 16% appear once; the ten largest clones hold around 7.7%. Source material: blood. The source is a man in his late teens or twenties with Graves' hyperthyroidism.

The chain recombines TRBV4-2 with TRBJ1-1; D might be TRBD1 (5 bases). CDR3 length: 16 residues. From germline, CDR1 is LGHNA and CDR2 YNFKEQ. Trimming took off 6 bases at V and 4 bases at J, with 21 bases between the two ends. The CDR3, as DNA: TGTGCCAGCAGAAAAGCGGCCGGGCAGGGAAGCACTGAAGCTTTCTTT. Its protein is CASRKAAGQGSTEAFF.

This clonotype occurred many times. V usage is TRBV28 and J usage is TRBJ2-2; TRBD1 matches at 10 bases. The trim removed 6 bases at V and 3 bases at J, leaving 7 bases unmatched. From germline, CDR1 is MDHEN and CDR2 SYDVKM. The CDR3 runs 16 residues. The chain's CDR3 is CASRSRDRGYTGELFF. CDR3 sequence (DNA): TGTGCCAGCAGAAGCCGGGACAGGGGATACACCGGGGAGCTGTTTTTT.

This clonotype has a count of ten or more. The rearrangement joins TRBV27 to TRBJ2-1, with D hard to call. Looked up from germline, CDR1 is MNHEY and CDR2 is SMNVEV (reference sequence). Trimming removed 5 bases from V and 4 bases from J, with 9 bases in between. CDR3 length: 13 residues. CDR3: CASSVYLYNEQFF. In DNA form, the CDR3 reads TGTGCCAGCAGTGTCTACTTATACAATGAGCAGTTCTTC.

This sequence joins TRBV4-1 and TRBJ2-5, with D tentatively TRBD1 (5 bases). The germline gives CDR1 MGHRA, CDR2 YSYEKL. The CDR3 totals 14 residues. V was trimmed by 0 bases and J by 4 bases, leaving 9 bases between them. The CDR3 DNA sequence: TGCGCCAGCAGCCAAGATGCCAGGGTAGAGACCCAGTACTTC. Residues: CASSQDARVETQYF.

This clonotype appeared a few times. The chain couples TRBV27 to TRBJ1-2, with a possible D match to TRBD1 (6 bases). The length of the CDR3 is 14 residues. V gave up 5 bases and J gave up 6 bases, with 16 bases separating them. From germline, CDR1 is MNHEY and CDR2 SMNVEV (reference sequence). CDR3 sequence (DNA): TGTGCCAGCAGTGATCCACAGGGCTCGGATGGCTACACCTTC. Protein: CASSDPQGSDGYTF.

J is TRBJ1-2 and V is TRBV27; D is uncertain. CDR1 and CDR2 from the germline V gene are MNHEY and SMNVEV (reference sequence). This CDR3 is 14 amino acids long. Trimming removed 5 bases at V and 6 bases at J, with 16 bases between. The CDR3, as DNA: TGTGCCAGCAGTCCCGGGTCTTTACGAGATGGCTACACCTTC. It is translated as CASSPGSLRDGYTF.

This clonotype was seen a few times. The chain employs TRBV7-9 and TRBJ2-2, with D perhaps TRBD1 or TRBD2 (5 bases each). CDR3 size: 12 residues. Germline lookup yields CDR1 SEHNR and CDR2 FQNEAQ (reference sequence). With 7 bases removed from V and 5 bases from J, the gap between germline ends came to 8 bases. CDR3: CASMGPTGELFF. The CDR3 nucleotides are TGTGCCAGCATGGGACCGACCGGGGAGCTGTTTTTT.

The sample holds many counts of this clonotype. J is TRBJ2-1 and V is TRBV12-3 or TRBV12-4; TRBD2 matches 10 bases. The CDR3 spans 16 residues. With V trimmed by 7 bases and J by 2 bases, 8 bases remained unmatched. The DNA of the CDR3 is TGTGCCAGCACCCCCTCCACTAGCGGGACCTACAATGAGCAGTTCTTC. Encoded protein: CASTPSTSGTYNEQFF.

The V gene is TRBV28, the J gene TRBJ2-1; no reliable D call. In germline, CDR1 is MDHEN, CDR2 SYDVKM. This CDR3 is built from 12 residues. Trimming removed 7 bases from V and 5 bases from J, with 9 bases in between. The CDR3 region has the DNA TGTGCCAGCACAACCTTGAACAATGAGCAGTTCTTC. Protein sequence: CASTTLNNEQFF.

The CDR3 region has the DNA TGTGCCAGCAGTCTACCCCCGGGACTACCCCCATCTGGGGCCAACGTCCTGACTTTC. Encoded protein: CASSLPPGLPPSGANVLTF. The chain couples TRBV28 to TRBJ2-6, with 7 positions matching TRBD2. The CDR3 loop spans 19 amino acids. Germline values: CDR1 MDHEN, CDR2 SYDVKM. Trimming removed 5 bases from V and 1 base from J; junction bases left unmatched: 14.

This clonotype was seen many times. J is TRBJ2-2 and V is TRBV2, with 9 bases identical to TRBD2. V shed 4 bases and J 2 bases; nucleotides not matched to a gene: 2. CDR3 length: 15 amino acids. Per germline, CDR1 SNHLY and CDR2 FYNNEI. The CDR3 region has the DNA TGTGCCAGCAGTGGCGGGAGGGCCAACACCGGGGAGCTGTTTTTT. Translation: CASSGGRANTGELFF.

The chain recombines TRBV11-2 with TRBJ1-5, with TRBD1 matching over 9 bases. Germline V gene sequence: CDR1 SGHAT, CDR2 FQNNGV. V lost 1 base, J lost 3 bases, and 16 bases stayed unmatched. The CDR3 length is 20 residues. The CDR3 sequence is CASSLGKRNAGQGDNQPQHF. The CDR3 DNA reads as TGTGCCAGCAGCTTAGGTAAAAGGAATGCGGGACAGGGTGACAATCAGCCCCAGCATTTT.

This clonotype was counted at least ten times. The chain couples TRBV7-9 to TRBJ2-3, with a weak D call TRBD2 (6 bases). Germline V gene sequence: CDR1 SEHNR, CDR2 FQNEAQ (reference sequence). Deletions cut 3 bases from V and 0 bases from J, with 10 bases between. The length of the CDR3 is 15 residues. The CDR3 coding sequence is TGTGCCAGCAGCTTGAGAGCGGGTAGCACAGATACGCAGTATTTT. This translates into CASSLRAGSTDTQYF.

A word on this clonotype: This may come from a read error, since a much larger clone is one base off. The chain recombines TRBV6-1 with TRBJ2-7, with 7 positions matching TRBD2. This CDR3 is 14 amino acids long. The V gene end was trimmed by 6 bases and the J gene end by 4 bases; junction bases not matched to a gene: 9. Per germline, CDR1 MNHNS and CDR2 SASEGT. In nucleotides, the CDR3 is TGTGCCAGCAGCTTCAGCGGGATTTGGTACGAGCAGTACTTC. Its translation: CASSFSGIWYEQYF.

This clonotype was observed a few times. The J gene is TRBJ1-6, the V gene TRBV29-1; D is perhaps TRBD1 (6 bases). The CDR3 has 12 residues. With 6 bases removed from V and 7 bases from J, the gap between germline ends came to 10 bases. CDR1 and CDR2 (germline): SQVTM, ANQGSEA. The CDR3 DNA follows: TGCAGCGTCCGGGACACGAATTCACCCCTCCACTTT. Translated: CSVRDTNSPLHF.

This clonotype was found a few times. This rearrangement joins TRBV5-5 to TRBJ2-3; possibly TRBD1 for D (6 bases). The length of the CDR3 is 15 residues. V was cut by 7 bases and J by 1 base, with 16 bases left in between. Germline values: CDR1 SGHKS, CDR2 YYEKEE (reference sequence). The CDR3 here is CASREGGFRTDTQYF. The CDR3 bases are TGTGCCAGCCGAGAAGGGGGTTTCCGCACAGATACGCAGTATTTT. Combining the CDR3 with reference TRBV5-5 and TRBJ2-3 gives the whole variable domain DAGVTQSPTHLIKTRGQQVTLRCSPISGHKSVSWYQQVLGQGPQFIFQYYEKEERGRGNFPDRFSARQFPNYSSELNVNALLLGDSALYLCASREGGFRTDTQYFGPGTRLTVL.

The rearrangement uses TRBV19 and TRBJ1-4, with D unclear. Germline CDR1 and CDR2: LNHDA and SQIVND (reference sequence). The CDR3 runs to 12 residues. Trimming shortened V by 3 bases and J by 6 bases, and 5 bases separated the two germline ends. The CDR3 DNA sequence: TGTGCCAGTAGTATGCGGTATGAAAAACTGTTTTTT. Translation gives CASSMRYEKLFF.

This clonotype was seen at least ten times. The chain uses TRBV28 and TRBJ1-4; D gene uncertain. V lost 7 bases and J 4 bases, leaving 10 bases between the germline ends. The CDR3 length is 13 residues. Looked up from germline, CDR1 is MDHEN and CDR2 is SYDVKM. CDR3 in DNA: TGTGCCAGCAAGGCCTGGGGTAATGAAAAACTGTTTTTT. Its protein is CASKAWGNEKLFF.

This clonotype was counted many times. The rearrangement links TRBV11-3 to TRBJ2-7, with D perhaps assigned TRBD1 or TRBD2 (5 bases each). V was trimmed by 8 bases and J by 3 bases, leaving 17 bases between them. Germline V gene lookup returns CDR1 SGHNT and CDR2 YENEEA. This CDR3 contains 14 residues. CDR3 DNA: TGTGCCAGCGGCCTTGGGGGAGTCCTCTACGAGCAGTACTTC. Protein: CASGLGGVLYEQYF. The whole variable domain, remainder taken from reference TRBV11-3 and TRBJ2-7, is EAGVVQSPRYKIIEKKQPVAFWCNPISGHNTLYWYLQNLGQGPELLIRYENEEAVDDSQLPKDRFSAERLKGVDSTLKIQPAELGDSAVYLCASGLGGVLYEQYFGPGTRLTVT.

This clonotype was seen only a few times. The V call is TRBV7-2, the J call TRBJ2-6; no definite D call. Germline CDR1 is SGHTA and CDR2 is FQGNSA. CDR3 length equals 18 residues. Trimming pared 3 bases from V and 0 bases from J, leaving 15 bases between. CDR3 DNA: TGTGCCAGCAGCTTTCGGACGGTTGGGTTCTCTGGGGCCAACGTCCTGACTTTC. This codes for CASSFRTVGFSGANVLTF.

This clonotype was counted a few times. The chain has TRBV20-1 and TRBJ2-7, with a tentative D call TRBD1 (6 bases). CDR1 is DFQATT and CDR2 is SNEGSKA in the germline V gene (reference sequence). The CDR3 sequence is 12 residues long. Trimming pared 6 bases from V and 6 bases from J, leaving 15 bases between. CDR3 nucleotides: TGCAGTGCGCTCCAGGGGACCGCCGAGCAGTACTTC. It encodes CSALQGTAEQYF.

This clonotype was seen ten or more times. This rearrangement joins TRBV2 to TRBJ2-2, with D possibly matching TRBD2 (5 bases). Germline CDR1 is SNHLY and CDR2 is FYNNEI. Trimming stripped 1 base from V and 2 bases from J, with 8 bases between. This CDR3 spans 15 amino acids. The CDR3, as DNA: TGTGCCAGCAGTGAAGGGACTCCTAACACCGGGGAGCTGTTTTTT. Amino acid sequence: CASSEGTPNTGELFF.

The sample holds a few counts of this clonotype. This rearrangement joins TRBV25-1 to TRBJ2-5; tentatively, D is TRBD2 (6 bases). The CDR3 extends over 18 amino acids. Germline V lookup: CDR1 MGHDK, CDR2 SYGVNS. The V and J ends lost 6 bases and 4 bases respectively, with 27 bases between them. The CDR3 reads CASSPRGMGGRPGETQYF. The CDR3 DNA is TGTGCCAGCAGCCCCCGAGGGATGGGGGGACGCCCCGGAGAGACCCAGTACTTC.